The 32 T cell receptor beta chains given below trace back to one sample, sequenced in a study of T cell responses to AZD1222 COVID-19 vaccine. Sequencing was performed with immunoSEQ multiplex PCR; in TCRdb, only in-frame clones are kept and a portion is missing. The sample holds about 260,000 clones; over 85% are singletons and the top ten take roughly 0.6%. Sequences were derived from peripheral blood, sampled on day 0 of AZD1222 vaccination. Every receptor here comes from an adult in good health.

The CDR3 reads CSVAQRDSRKTQYF. The CDR3 nucleotides are TGCAGCGTTGCACAACGGGACAGCAGAAAGACCCAGTACTTC. The V call is TRBV29-1, the J call TRBJ2-5; 7 nucleotides match TRBD1. The V gene end was trimmed by 4 bases and the J gene end by 6 bases; junction bases not matched to a gene: 11. The CDR3 has 14 amino acids. CDR1 SQVTM and CDR2 ANQGSEA come from the germline V gene.

The chain uses TRBV3-1 (or the pseudogene TRBV3-2) and TRBJ2-1, with TRBD1 identical over 9 bases. The CDR3 runs to 16 residues. Trimming took 0 bases from V and 4 from J; bases not matched to a gene: 4. Germline V gene data show CDR1 as LGHDT and CDR2 as YNNKEL (reference sequence). The CDR3 loop is CASSQEVQGAYNEQFF. The CDR3 DNA sequence: TGTGCCAGCAGCCAAGAGGTACAGGGGGCGTACAATGAGCAGTTCTTC.

The CDR3 DNA sequence: TGTGCCACCAGTGATTTAAGATCGGGGTTAGACACCGGGGAGCTGTTTTTT. Protein sequence: CATSDLRSGLDTGELFF. V usage is TRBV24-1 and J usage is TRBJ2-2; possible D gene TRBD2, 5 bases. Germline CDR1 and CDR2: KGHDR and SFDVKD. V was pared by 1 base and J by 3 bases, with 14 bases between. The CDR3 runs to 17 residues.

V and J are TRBV7-9 and TRBJ2-7; TRBD1 matches at 7 bases. The germline gives CDR1 SEHNR, CDR2 FQNEAQ (reference sequence). After removal of 1 base from V and 6 bases from J, the junction contained 3 bases not matched to a gene. CDR3 length: 13 residues. CDR3: CASSLGQGTEQYF. The CDR3 DNA sequence: TGTGCCAGCAGCTTAGGACAGGGAACCGAGCAGTACTTC. The whole variable domain, filled in from reference TRBV7-9 and TRBJ2-7, reads DTGVSQNPRHKITKRGQNVTFRCDPISEHNRLYWYRQTLGQGPEFLTYFQNEAQLEKSRLLSDRFSAERPKGSFSTLEIQRTEQGDSAMYLCASSLGQGTEQYFGPGTRLTVT.

This clone is a singleton in its sample. The rearrangement links TRBV5-1 to TRBJ2-5; 10 nucleotides agree with TRBD1. J lost 5 bases, V lost 5 bases, and 12 bases had no gene match. Per germline, CDR1 SGHRS and CDR2 YFSETQ. There are 16 residues in the CDR3. This chain's CDR3 is CASSLQPGQGTETQYF. The CDR3 nucleotides are TGCGCCAGCAGTTTACAACCGGGACAGGGGACGGAGACCCAGTACTTC. Full variable domain (missing parts from reference TRBV5-1 and TRBJ2-5): KAGVTQTPRYLIKTRGQQVTLSCSPISGHRSVSWYQQTPGQGLQFLFEYFSETQRNKGNFPGRFSGRQFSNSRSEMNVSTLELGDSALYLCASSLQPGQGTETQYFGPGTRLLVL.

The chain carries TRBV11-1 and TRBJ1-4; a weak D match, TRBD1 (6 bases). The V gene's germline CDR1 is SGHAT and CDR2 FQDESV (reference sequence). The CDR3 totals 16 residues. Trimming took off 7 bases at V and 0 bases at J, with 15 bases between the two ends. The CDR3 DNA follows: TGTGCCAGCAATTATGACAGGCCCTCAACTAATGAAAAACTGTTTTTT. Translating it yields CASNYDRPSTNEKLFF. The full variable domain, rest sourced from reference TRBV11-1 and TRBJ1-4, is EAEVAQSPRYKITEKSQAVAFWCDPISGHATLYWYRQILGQGPELLVQFQDESVVDDSQLPKDRFSAERLKGVDSTLKIQPAELGDSAMYLCASNYDRPSTNEKLFFGSGTQLSVL.

The chain combines TRBV12-3 or TRBV12-4 with TRBJ2-5, with a tentative D call TRBD2 (5 bases). This CDR3 contains 12 residues. Trimming took 3 bases from V and 4 from J, leaving 6 bases between them. The CDR3 protein is CASSFAGETQYF. The CDR3 DNA reads as TGTGCCAGCAGTTTTGCGGGAGAGACCCAGTACTTC.

This chain joins TRBV6-6 and TRBJ1-2; D ambiguous. Trimming took off 7 bases at V and 7 bases at J, with 10 bases between the two ends. CDR3 length: 11 amino acids. Germline V gene data show CDR1 as MNHNY and CDR2 as SVGAGI (reference sequence). The CDR3 sequence is CASTPGFGYTF. The CDR3 DNA reads TGTGCCAGCACCCCGGGCTTTGGCTACACCTTC.

The chain recombines TRBV28 with TRBJ1-2; no definite D call. Trimming shortened V by 6 bases and J by 4 bases, and 21 bases separated the two germline ends. CDR1 and CDR2 (germline): MDHEN, SYDVKM. The CDR3 sequence is 16 residues long. The CDR3 loop reads CASSTSPAGQLYGYTF. CDR3 coding DNA: TGTGCCAGCAGCACTTCACCCGCCGGGCAGCTCTATGGCTACACCTTC.

This rearrangement joins TRBV18 to TRBJ2-2; TRBD1 is a possible D gene (5 bases). The CDR3 spans 17 residues. V was pared by 0 bases and J by 0 bases, with 11 bases between. Germline lookup yields CDR1 KGHSH and CDR2 LQKENI. The CDR3 nucleotides read TGTGCCAGCTCACCACCGTGGGCAGGGACGAACACCGGGGAGCTGTTTTTT. Translated, it gives CASSPPWAGTNTGELFF. The full variable domain, rest sourced from reference TRBV18 and TRBJ2-2, is NAGVMQNPRHLVRRRGQEARLRCSPMKGHSHVYWYRQLPEEGLKFMVYLQKENIIDESGMPKERFSAEFPKEGPSILRIQQVVRGDSAAYFCASSPPWAGTNTGELFFGEGSRLTVL.

The gene calls are TRBV5-6 and TRBJ2-7; D is undetermined. The CDR3 length is 11 residues. V shed 2 bases and J shed 4 bases, with 4 bases lying between them. Germline CDR1 reads SGHDT; CDR2 reads YYEEEE. CDR3 residues: CASSLRYEQYF. The CDR3 bases are TGTGCCAGCAGCTTAAGGTACGAGCAGTACTTC. Full variable domain (outside the CDR3, taken from reference TRBV5-6 and TRBJ2-7): DAGVTQSPTHLIKTRGQQVTLRCSPKSGHDTVSWYQQALGQGPQFIFQYYEEEERQRGNFPDRFSGHQFPNYSSELNVNALLLGDSALYLCASSLRYEQYFGPGTRLTVT.

The V gene is TRBV7-9, the J gene TRBJ2-3; tentatively, D is TRBD2 (5 bases). The V end was cut by 5 bases, the J end by 6 bases, with 18 bases between. The germline V gene has CDR1 SEHNR and CDR2 FQNEAQ (reference sequence). The CDR3 is made up of 15 amino acids. The CDR3 sequence: CASSPPRGTWDTQYF. The DNA for the CDR3 is TGTGCCAGCAGCCCCCCTCGGGGTACCTGGGATACGCAGTATTTT.

The rearrangement joins TRBV20-1 to TRBJ2-1; D perhaps matches TRBD2 (5 bases). CDR3 length: 11 residues. Trimming shortened V by 2 bases and J by 9 bases, and 8 bases separated the two germline ends. Germline V gene lookup returns CDR1 DFQATT and CDR2 SNEGSKA (reference sequence). In DNA, the CDR3 is TGCAGTGCTAGACCTCGGGGTGAGCAGTTCTTC. It yields the protein CSARPRGEQFF.

The J gene is TRBJ1-5, the V gene TRBV12-3 or TRBV12-4; unclear D gene. This CDR3 is built from 13 residues. V lost 1 base and J lost 5, with 6 bases in between. The CDR3 loop reads CASSLGSHQPQHF. The CDR3 DNA sequence: TGTGCCAGCAGTTTAGGTAGTCATCAGCCCCAGCATTTT.

This chain links TRBV30 with TRBJ1-5; possibly TRBD1 for D (5 bases). V shed 1 base and J shed 4 bases, with 8 bases lying between them. This CDR3 has 13 amino acids. Germline V lookup: CDR1 GTSNPN, CDR2 SVGIG (reference sequence). The CDR3 DNA reads TGTGCCTGGAGTGGGCGGGGGAATCAGCCCCAGCATTTT. This gives the protein CAWSGRGNQPQHF.

V gene TRBV28 combines with J gene TRBJ1-2; D possibly corresponds to TRBD1 (5 bases). This CDR3 contains 14 residues. V lost 4 bases, J lost 3 bases, and 12 bases lay in between. Germline V gene lookup returns CDR1 MDHEN and CDR2 SYDVKM. The CDR3 spells CASSSGTFHYGYTF. In DNA form, the CDR3 reads TGTGCCAGCAGTTCCGGGACTTTTCACTATGGCTACACCTTC.

This clone was picked up one time. The gene calls are TRBV19 and TRBJ1-2, with 11 positions matching TRBD1. CDR3 size: 15 residues. The ends lost 4 bases at V and 3 bases at J; junction bases unmatched: 4. Germline lookup yields CDR1 LNHDA and CDR2 SQIVND (reference sequence). In DNA, the CDR3 is TGTGCCAGTAGTAAAGGACAGGGGGCTCACTATGGCTACACCTTC. Protein: CASSKGQGAHYGYTF.

The CDR3 spells CASSKQGNGELFF. CDR3 in DNA: TGTGCCAGCAGTAAACAGGGAAACGGGGAGCTGTTTTTT. The V gene is TRBV11-3, the J gene TRBJ2-2, with TRBD1 as a possible D gene (6 bases). The CDR3 runs to 13 residues. Trimming left V 6 bases short and J 7 bases short, with 12 bases between. The germline CDR1 and CDR2 sequences are SGHNT and YENEEA.

This clone was recorded only once. The rearrangement links TRBV11-3 to TRBJ2-1; weak D call: TRBD2 (6 bases). The germline V gene has CDR1 SGHNT and CDR2 YENEEA. V lost 5 bases to trimming and J lost 6 bases, with 11 bases between them. The CDR3 is made up of 13 amino acids. Written as DNA, the CDR3 is TGTGCCAGCAGCCACGGACTATTCAATGAGCAGTTCTTC. Encoded protein: CASSHGLFNEQFF.

The chain has TRBV24-1 and TRBJ1-1; tentatively, D is TRBD1 (6 bases). Germline CDR1 KGHDR, CDR2 SFDVKD. The CDR3 contains 12 residues. V lost 12 bases and J lost 5, with 15 bases in between. The CDR3 coding sequence is TGTGCCGGGAAGGGGGGGCATACTGAAGCTTTCTTT. Its protein is CAGKGGHTEAFF.

V usage is TRBV27 and J usage is TRBJ2-1; 7 bases match TRBD1. CDR1 and CDR2 (germline): MNHEY, SMNVEV (reference sequence). The CDR3 is 14 amino acids. V lost 0 bases, J lost 5 bases, and 1 base stayed unmatched. The CDR3 here is CASSLSGQNNEQFF. The CDR3 DNA reads as TGTGCCAGCAGTTTATCGGGACAGAACAATGAGCAGTTCTTC.

V is TRBV19 and J is TRBJ1-2, with a weak D call TRBD1 (6 bases). Germline-derived CDR1 and CDR2 are LNHDA and SQIVND (reference sequence). Trimming shortened V by 4 bases and J by 0 bases, and 6 bases separated the two germline ends. CDR3 length: 13 amino acids. This CDR3 reads CASSRTANYGYTF. The CDR3 bases are TGTGCCAGTAGTAGGACAGCTAACTATGGCTACACCTTC.

This clone has a single count. The V gene is TRBV5-1, the J gene TRBJ2-2; 9 nucleotides line up with TRBD2. The CDR3 consists of 14 residues. The trim removed 5 bases at V and 8 bases at J, leaving 7 bases unmatched. Germline V gives CDR1 SGHRS, CDR2 YFSETQ. In nucleotides, the CDR3 is TGCGCCAGCAGGATGGGTAGCGGGAGAGGGGAGCTGTTTTTT. Its protein product is CASRMGSGRGELFF.

The rearrangement uses TRBV28 and TRBJ2-5; 8 bases align to TRBD1. CDR3 length: 15 amino acids. V was clipped by 5 bases and J by 5 bases; unmatched bases: 10. Germline V lookup: CDR1 MDHEN, CDR2 SYDVKM. This CDR3 is CASSLRTGRRETQYF. DNA for the CDR3: TGTGCCAGCAGTCTACGGACAGGGAGGAGGGAGACCCAGTACTTC. The full variable domain, its missing parts supplied by reference TRBV28 and TRBJ2-5, is DVKVTQSSRYLVKRTGEKVFLECVQDMDHENMFWYRQDPGLGLRLIYFSYDVKMKEKGDIPEGYSVSREKKERFSLILESASTNQTSMYLCASSLRTGRRETQYFGPGTRLLVL.

V is TRBV7-3 and J is TRBJ1-5; D is unresolved. CDR1 and CDR2 (germline): SGHTA, FQGTGA. The CDR3 loop spans 17 amino acids. The V gene lost 0 bases and the J gene lost 2 bases, with 14 bases spanning the gap. The CDR3 region is CASSLTMTRARNQPQHF. CDR3 coding DNA: TGTGCCAGCAGCTTAACGATGACACGGGCGCGCAATCAGCCCCAGCATTTT.

The V gene is TRBV2, the J gene TRBJ1-2; D ambiguous. Germline lookup yields CDR1 SNHLY and CDR2 FYNNEI. This CDR3 comprises 13 residues. Between the trimmed V and J ends, which lost 4 bases and 5 bases, there was a span of 11 bases. For the CDR3, the DNA is TGTGCCAGCAGTGGCGACACTTCATATGGCTACACCTTC. As protein: CASSGDTSYGYTF.

This sequence joins TRBV2 and TRBJ2-7; D might be TRBD2 (6 bases). Germline CDR1 reads SNHLY; CDR2 reads FYNNEI. V gave up 6 bases and J gave up 5 bases, with 14 bases separating them. The CDR3 is 13 amino acids. The CDR3 DNA follows: TGTGCCAGCAGGGCGACTAGTTGGAACGAGCAGTACTTC. It translates to CASRATSWNEQYF.

The chain uses TRBV2 and TRBJ2-5; tentatively, D is TRBD2 (6 bases). The CDR3 runs to 15 residues. Between the trimmed V and J ends, which lost 6 bases and 4 bases, there was a span of 18 bases. Germline V gene sequence: CDR1 SNHLY, CDR2 FYNNEI. CDR3 coding DNA: TGTGCCAGCAGCCGGAGGGTTAATCCCTCAGAGACCCAGTACTTC. This translates into CASSRRVNPSETQYF.

In nucleotides, the CDR3 is TGTGCCAGCAGCTCGGGACTAGCGGGGGGACAAGATACGCAGTATTTT. Translated, it gives CASSSGLAGGQDTQYF. This rearrangement joins TRBV7-3 to TRBJ2-3; 15 nucleotides line up with TRBD2. Germline CDR1 SGHTA, CDR2 FQGTGA. CDR3 size: 16 residues. J was trimmed by 5 bases and V by 4 bases; bases with no gene match: 4.

The chain couples TRBV5-4 to TRBJ2-1, with 8 bases fitting TRBD2. V trimming: 4 bases; J trimming: 4 bases; junction bases outside the gene matches: 10. The germline CDR1 and CDR2 sequences are SGHNT and YYREEE (reference sequence). The CDR3 length is 16 residues. The CDR3, as DNA: TGTGCCAGCAGCGGGGGTGGGCTAGCGGGTTACAATGAGCAGTTCTTC. It translates to CASSGGGLAGYNEQFF.

For this clone: The conserved phenylalanine or tryptophan is not found at the CDR3 terminus, so this likely reflects a read error. Because the CDR3's place on the DNA is in doubt, the DNA is left out and the CDR3 is given as listed by TCRdb. This chain links TRBV5-1 with TRBJ1-2. The CDR3 length equals 8 residues, ends included. The V gene's germline CDR1 is SGHRS and CDR2 YFSETQ. CDR3 loop: CASSLARS.

The genes are TRBV5-1 and TRBJ2-1, with D perhaps TRBD2 (6 bases). The CDR3 sequence is 18 residues long. Germline V gives CDR1 SGHRS, CDR2 YFSETQ. V was pared by 0 bases and J by 6 bases, with 22 bases between. The CDR3 reads CASSLGGTSRLGGNEQFF. CDR3 coding DNA: TGCGCCAGCAGCTTGGGGGGCACATCCCGACTAGGAGGCAATGAGCAGTTCTTC.